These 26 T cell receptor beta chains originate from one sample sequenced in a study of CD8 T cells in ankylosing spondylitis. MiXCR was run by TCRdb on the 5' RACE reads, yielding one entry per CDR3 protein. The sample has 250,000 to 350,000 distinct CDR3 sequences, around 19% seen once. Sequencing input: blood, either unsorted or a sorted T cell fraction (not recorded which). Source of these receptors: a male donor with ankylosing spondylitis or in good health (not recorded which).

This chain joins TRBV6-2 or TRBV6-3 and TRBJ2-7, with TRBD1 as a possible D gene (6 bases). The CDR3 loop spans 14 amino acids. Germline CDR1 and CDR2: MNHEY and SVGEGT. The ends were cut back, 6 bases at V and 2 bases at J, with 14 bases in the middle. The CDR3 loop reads CASRRDTGPYEQYV. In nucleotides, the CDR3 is TGTGCCAGCAGAAGGGACACCGGTCCCTACGAGCAGTACGTC.

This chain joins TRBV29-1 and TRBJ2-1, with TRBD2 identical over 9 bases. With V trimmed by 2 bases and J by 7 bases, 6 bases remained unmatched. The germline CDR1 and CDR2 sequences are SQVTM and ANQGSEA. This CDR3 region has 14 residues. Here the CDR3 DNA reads TGCAGCGTTGAAAATAGCGGGAGTTTTAATGAGCAGTTCTTC. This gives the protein CSVENSGSFNEQFF.

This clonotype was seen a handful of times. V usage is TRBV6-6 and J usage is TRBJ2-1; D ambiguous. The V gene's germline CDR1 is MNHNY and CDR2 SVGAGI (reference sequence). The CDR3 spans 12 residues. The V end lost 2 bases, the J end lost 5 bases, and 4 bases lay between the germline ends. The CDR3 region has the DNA TGTGCCAGCAGTTACCTGGACAATGAGCAGTTCTTC. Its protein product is CASSYLDNEQFF.

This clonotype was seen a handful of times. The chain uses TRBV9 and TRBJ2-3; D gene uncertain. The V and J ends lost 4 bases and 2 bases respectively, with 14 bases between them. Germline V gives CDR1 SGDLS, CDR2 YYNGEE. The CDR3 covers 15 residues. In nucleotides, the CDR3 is TGTGCCAGCAGCCCCCGACTTGGGCTCACAGATACGCAGTATTTT. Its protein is CASSPRLGLTDTQYF.

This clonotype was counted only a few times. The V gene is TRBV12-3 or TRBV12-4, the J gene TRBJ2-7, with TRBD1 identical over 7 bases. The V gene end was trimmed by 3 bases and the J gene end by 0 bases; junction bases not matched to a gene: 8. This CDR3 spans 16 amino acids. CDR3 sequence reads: CASSLADRVSSYEQYV. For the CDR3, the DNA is TGTGCCAGCAGTTTGGCCGACAGGGTCTCCTCCTACGAGCAGTACGTC.

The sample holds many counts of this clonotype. CDR3 protein: CASRREREGSYNEQFF. In nucleotides, the CDR3 is TGTGCCAGCAGACGTGAGCGGGAGGGCTCCTACAATGAGCAGTTCTTC. The chain couples TRBV12-3 or TRBV12-4 to TRBJ2-1; 10 bases map to TRBD2. The length of the CDR3 is 16 residues. The ends lost 6 bases at V and 0 bases at J; junction bases unmatched: 5.

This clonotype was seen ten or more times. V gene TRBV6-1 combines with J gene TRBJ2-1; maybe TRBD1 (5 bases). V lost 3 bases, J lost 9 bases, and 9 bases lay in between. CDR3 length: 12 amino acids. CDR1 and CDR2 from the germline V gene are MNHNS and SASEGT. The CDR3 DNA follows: TGTGCCAGCAGTGATGGGGCACTTGAGCAGTTCTTC. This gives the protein CASSDGALEQFF.

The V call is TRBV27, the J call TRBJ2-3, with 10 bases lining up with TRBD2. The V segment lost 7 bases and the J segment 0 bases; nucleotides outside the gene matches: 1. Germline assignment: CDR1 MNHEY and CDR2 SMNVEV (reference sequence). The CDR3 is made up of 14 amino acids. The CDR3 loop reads CASKREGSTDTQYF. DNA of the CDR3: TGTGCCAGCAAGCGGGAGGGGAGCACAGATACGCAGTATTTT.

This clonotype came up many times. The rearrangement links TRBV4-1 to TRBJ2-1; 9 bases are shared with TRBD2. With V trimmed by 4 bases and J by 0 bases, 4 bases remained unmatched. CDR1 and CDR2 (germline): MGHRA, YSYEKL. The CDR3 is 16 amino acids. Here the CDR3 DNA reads TGCGCCAGCAGCCTAATTAGCGGGAGCTCCTACAATGAGCAGTTCTTC. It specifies CASSLISGSSYNEQFF.

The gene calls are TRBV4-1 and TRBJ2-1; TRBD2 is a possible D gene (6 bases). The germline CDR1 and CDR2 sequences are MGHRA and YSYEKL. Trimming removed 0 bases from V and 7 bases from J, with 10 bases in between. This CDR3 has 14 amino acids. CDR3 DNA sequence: TGCGCCAGCAGCCAAGAACTAGCAGATAATGAGCAGTTCTTC. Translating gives CASSQELADNEQFF.

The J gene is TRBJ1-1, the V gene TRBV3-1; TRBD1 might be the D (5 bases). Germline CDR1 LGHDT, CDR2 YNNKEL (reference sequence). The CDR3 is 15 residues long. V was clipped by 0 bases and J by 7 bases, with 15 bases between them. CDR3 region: CASSQDSGWNGEAFF. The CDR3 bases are TGTGCCAGCAGCCAAGACTCAGGGTGGAACGGTGAAGCTTTCTTT.

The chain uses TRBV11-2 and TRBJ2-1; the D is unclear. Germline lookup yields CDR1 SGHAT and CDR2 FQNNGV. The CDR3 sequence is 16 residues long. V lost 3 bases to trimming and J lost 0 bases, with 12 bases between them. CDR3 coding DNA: TGTGCCAGCAGCTTTCCAGGCCGGAGCTCCTACAATGAGCAGTTCTTC. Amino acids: CASSFPGRSSYNEQFF. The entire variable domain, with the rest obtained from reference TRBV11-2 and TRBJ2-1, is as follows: EAGVAQSPRYKIIEKRQSVAFWCNPISGHATLYWYQQILGQGPKLLIQFQNNGVVDDSQLPKDRFSAERLKGVDSTLKIQPAKLEDSAVYLCASSFPGRSSYNEQFFGPGTRLTVL.

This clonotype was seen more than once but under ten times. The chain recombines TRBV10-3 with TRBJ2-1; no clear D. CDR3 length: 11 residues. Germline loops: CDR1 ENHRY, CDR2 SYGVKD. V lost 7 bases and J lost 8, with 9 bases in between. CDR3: CAITEGYEQFF. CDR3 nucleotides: TGTGCCATCACCGAAGGCTATGAGCAGTTCTTC.

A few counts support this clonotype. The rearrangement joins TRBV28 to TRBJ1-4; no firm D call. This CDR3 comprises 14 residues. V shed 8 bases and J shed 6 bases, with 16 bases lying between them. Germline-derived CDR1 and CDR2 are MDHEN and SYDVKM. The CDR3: CASSTWITDEKLFF. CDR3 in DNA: TGTGCCAGCTCTACTTGGATCACCGATGAAAAACTGTTTTTT.

CDR3 bases: TGCAGTGCTAGAGATCGGAGGACCTACGAGCAGTGCGTC. Encoded protein: CSARDRRTYEQCV. The chain is built from TRBV20-1 and TRBJ2-7; D might be TRBD2 (5 bases). This CDR3 region has 13 residues. Per germline, CDR1 DFQATT and CDR2 SNEGSKA (reference sequence).

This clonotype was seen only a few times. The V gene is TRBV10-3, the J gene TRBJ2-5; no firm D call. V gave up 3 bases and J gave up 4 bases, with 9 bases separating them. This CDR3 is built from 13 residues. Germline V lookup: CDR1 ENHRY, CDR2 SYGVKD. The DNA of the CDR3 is TGTGCCATCAGTGATGACGTGCGAGAGACCCAGTACTTC. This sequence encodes CAISDDVRETQYF.

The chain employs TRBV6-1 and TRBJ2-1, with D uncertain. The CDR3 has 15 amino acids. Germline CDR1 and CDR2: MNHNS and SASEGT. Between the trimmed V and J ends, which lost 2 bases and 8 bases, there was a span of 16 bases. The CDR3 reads CASSERTGSSYEQFF. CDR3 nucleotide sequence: TGTGCCAGCAGTGAAAGAACGGGCAGTAGCTATGAGCAGTTCTTC.

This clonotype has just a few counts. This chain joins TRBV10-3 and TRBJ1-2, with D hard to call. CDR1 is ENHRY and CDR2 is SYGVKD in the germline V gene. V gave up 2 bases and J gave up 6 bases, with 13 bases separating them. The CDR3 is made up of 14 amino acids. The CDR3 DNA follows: TGTGCCATCAGTGAGCTAGCCCAAAGAAATGGCTACACCTTC. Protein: CAISELAQRNGYTF.

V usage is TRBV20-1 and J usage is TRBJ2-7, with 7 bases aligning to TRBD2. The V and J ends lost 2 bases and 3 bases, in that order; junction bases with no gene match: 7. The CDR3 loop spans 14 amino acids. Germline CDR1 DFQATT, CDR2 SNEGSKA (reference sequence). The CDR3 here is CSARSSGAHYEQYV. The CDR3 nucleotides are TGCAGTGCTAGATCAAGCGGGGCCCACTACGAGCAGTACGTC.

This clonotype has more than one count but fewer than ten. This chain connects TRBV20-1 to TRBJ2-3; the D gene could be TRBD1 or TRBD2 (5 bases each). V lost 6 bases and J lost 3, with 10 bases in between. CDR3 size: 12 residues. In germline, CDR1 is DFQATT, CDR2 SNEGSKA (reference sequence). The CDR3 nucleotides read TGCAGTGCCCGGGACCAGACAGATACGCAGTATTTT. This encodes CSARDQTDTQYF.

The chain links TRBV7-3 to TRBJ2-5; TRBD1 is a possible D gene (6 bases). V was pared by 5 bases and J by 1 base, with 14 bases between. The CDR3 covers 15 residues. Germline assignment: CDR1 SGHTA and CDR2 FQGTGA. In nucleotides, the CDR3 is TGTGCCAGCAGCCGAAGTACAGGGACCCAAGAGACCCAGTACTTC. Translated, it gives CASSRSTGTQETQYF.

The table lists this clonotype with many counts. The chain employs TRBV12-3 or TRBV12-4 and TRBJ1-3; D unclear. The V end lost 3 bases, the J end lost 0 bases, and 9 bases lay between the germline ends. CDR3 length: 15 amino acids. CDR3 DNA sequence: TGTGCCAGCAGTTTGTCCGGAACCTCTGGAAACACCATATATTTT. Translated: CASSLSGTSGNTIYF.

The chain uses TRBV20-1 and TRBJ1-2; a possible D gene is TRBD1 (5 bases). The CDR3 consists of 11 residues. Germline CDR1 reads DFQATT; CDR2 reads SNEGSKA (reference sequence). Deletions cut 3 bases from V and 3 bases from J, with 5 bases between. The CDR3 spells CSARTDYGYTF. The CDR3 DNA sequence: TGCAGTGCTAGGACAGACTATGGCTACACCTTC.

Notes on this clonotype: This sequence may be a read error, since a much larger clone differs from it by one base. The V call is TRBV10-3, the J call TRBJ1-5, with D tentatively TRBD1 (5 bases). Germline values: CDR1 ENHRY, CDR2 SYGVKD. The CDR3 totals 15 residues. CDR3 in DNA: TGTACCATCAGATCGGAATCAGGGATCAATCAGCCCCAGCATTTT. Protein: CTIRSESGINQPQHF.

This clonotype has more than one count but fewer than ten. As DNA, the CDR3 is TGTGCCAGCAGTTACTCGGCTGATACAGGGGGCTACCGGGAGACCCAGTACTTC. This translates into CASSYSADTGGYRETQYF. This chain links TRBV6-5 with TRBJ2-5; 9 bases align to TRBD1. There are 18 residues in the CDR3. Trimming cost V 0 bases and J 5 bases; bases outside gene matches: 13. Germline CDR1 reads MNHEY; CDR2 reads SVGAGI.

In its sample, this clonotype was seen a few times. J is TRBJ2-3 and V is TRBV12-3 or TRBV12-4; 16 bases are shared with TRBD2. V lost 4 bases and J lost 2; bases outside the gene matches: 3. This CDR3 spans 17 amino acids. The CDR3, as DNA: TGTGCCAGCAGTTCCGGGACTAGCGGGAGGGACACAGATACGCAGTATTTT. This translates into CASSSGTSGRDTDTQYF.